The clone carrying this T cell receptor beta chain has only a few counts. This entry is derived from a study of T cell repertoires in cytomegalovirus infection. V dropped 8 bases and J dropped 3; count of bases not matched to a gene: 25. The CDR3 totals 21 residues. Germline assignment: CDR1 MNHEY and CDR2 SMNVEV (reference sequence). MiXCR was run by TCRdb on the reads, yielding one entry per CDR3 protein. The data contain roughly 760,000 distinct CDR3 sequences, roughly a third of them singletons. This TCR derives from a human donor in good health (CMV status not recorded). Some clones in this sample may be carry-over from other donors' samples. This sequence joins TRBV27 and TRBJ2-5, with 12 nucleotides matching TRBD1. Sequencing was done on a sample of PBMCs. The CDR3 is CASWGPSGTGGPARVEETQYF. In nucleotides, the CDR3 is TGTGCCAGCTGGGGGCCCTCCGGGACAGGGGGCCCGGCAAGAGTTGAAGAGACCCAGTACTTC.